Below are 14 T cell receptor beta chains sequenced from a single sample in a study of shared clonotypes between healthy human individuals. Only CD45RO-negative cells positively selected for CCR7 counted as naive CD8 cells, so terminally differentiated effector memory CD45RA+ cells were excluded. Libraries were prepared by immunoSEQ multiplex PCR; TCRdb keeps only in-frame clonotypes and omits some of them. The sample has about 2.2 million clones; more than 85% are singletons. The sequenced material came from naive CD8+ T cells from PBMCs. The receptors come from a man between 18 and 29 years old in good health. Some clones in this sample may be carry-over from other donors' samples.

The chain is built from TRBV7-9 and TRBJ2-2, with D perhaps TRBD1 (6 bases). The CDR3 consists of 15 residues. From germline, CDR1 is SEHNR and CDR2 FQNEAQ (reference sequence). V lost 8 bases to trimming and J lost 2 bases, with 15 bases between them. CDR3 bases: TGTGCCAGCCCAACCGGACAGACAAACACCGGGGAGCTGTTTTTT. Translating gives CASPTGQTNTGELFF.

The rearrangement joins TRBV19 to TRBJ2-5; D unclear. The germline CDR1 and CDR2 sequences are LNHDA and SQIVND (reference sequence). This CDR3 contains 13 residues. V gave up 5 bases and J gave up 0 bases, with 7 bases separating them. DNA of the CDR3: TGTGCCAGTAGTTCGCACAACCAAGAGACCCAGTACTTC. It specifies CASSSHNQETQYF. Supplemented by reference TRBV19 and TRBJ2-5, the full variable domain reads DGGITQSPKYLFRKEGQNVTLSCEQNLNHDAMYWYRQDPGQGLRLIYYSQIVNDFQKGDIAEGYSVSREKKESFPLTVTSAQKNPTAFYLCASSSHNQETQYFGPGTRLLVL.

V usage is TRBV7-8 and J usage is TRBJ2-1; 8 bases map to TRBD2. V trimming: 6 bases; J trimming: 10 bases; junction bases outside the gene matches: 17. The CDR3 extends over 16 amino acids. The germline CDR1 and CDR2 sequences are SGHVS and FQNEAQ. Here the CDR3 DNA reads TGTGCCAGCAGTGAAATGGGGACTAGGCCTATGGTGGAGCAGTTCTTC. This encodes CASSEMGTRPMVEQFF.

In the case of this clone: Additional DNA sequences in this sample encode the identical CDR3. The CDR3: CASRAGYEQYF. The CDR3 nucleotides are TGTGCCAGCAGGGCAGGCTACGAGCAGTACTTC. The chain couples TRBV27 to TRBJ2-7; no reliable D call. The ends were cut back, 6 bases at V and 3 bases at J, with 6 bases in the middle. Germline loops: CDR1 MNHEY, CDR2 SMNVEV (reference sequence). The CDR3 covers 11 residues.

V and J are TRBV7-9 and TRBJ2-2, with D maybe TRBD1 (6 bases). The CDR3 is made up of 14 amino acids. V was clipped by 4 bases and J by 5 bases, with 11 bases between them. From germline, CDR1 is SEHNR and CDR2 FQNEAQ (reference sequence). The CDR3 DNA is TGTGCCAGCAGCTCAGTTACAGGGACCGGGGAGCTGTTTTTT. Translated: CASSSVTGTGELFF.

This clone appeared a few times. At the DNA level, this CDR3 is encoded by other sequences in the same sample as well. V is TRBV7-9 and J is TRBJ1-1; 7 nucleotides align to TRBD1. CDR1 is SEHNR and CDR2 is FQNEAQ in the germline V gene (reference sequence). This CDR3 contains 11 residues. With V trimmed by 3 bases and J by 8 bases, 0 bases remained unmatched. The DNA of the CDR3 is TGTGCCAGCAGCTTGGGACAGGAAGCTTTCTTT. Amino acids: CASSLGQEAFF.

This clone was observed a single time. The chain links TRBV6-5 to TRBJ2-1, with 9 nucleotides matching TRBD1. CDR3 length: 16 amino acids. Germline V gene sequence: CDR1 MNHEY, CDR2 SVGAGI. V shed 1 base and J 7 bases; nucleotides not matched to a gene: 8. DNA for the CDR3: TGTGCCAGCAGTTACTTACAGGGGGCGCACGTGAATGAGCAGTTCTTC. Its protein is CASSYLQGAHVNEQFF.

Note on this clone: The sample contains more than one DNA sequence encoding this CDR3. The rearrangement joins TRBV2 to TRBJ2-7, with D unclear. The V gene lost 6 bases and the J gene lost 2 bases, with 5 bases spanning the gap. CDR1 is SNHLY, CDR2 FYNNEI, per germline. The CDR3 is 11 residues long. The CDR3 spells CASSAAYEQYF. The CDR3 DNA reads TGTGCCAGCAGCGCTGCCTACGAGCAGTACTTC.

V gene TRBV16 combines with J gene TRBJ2-5; 7 bases line up with TRBD2. CDR1 KGHSY and CDR2 FQNENV come from the germline V gene. The V gene end was trimmed by 3 bases and the J gene end by 5 bases; junction bases not matched to a gene: 12. This CDR3 region has 16 residues. The CDR3 here is CASSQAYGGRRETQYF. CDR3 bases: TGTGCCAGCAGCCAGGCATACGGCGGGAGACGGGAGACCCAGTACTTC.

V usage is TRBV19 and J usage is TRBJ2-7; 12 bases agree with TRBD2. V lost 6 bases to trimming and J lost 3 bases; unmatched junction nucleotides: 9. The germline gives CDR1 LNHDA, CDR2 SQIVND (reference sequence). This CDR3 has 16 residues. This chain's CDR3 is CASRGYLAGGIYEQYF. The CDR3 nucleotides are TGTGCCAGTAGAGGTTATCTAGCGGGAGGGATCTACGAGCAGTACTTC.

This clone was detected only a few times. This rearrangement joins TRBV4-3 to TRBJ2-1; TRBD2 matches at 7 bases. Per germline, CDR1 LGHNA and CDR2 YSLEER. V shed 1 base and J 8 bases; nucleotides not matched to a gene: 8. This CDR3 comprises 15 residues. This CDR3 is CASSQGLAPGHEQFF. The DNA for the CDR3 is TGCGCCAGCAGCCAAGGACTAGCCCCGGGGCATGAGCAGTTCTTC.

This chain links TRBV28 with TRBJ2-5; D is unclear. In germline, CDR1 is MDHEN, CDR2 SYDVKM. V lost 8 bases to trimming and J lost 4 bases, with 29 bases between them. The CDR3 has 18 residues. This CDR3 is CASRIGLPSSLRAETQYF. The CDR3 DNA reads as TGTGCCAGCCGCATAGGTCTACCTTCGAGCCTGCGTGCAGAGACCCAGTACTTC.

This chain's CDR3 is CASSLSPSGVGAQYF. For the CDR3, the DNA is TGTGCCAGCAGTTTATCGCCTAGCGGGGTTGGGGCCCAGTACTTC. The chain carries TRBV27 and TRBJ2-5; 9 bases map to TRBD2. CDR1 and CDR2 from the germline V gene are MNHEY and SMNVEV (reference sequence). This CDR3 is built from 15 residues. The V segment lost 0 bases and the J segment 9 bases; nucleotides outside the gene matches: 8.

The gene calls are TRBV2 and TRBJ2-7, with 7 nucleotides matching TRBD1. V dropped 0 bases and J dropped 7; count of bases not matched to a gene: 9. The CDR3 runs 15 residues. In germline, CDR1 is SNHLY, CDR2 FYNNEI. CDR3 coding DNA: TGTGCCAGCAGTGAAGCGGTGAGAACAGGGGTTGAGCAGTACTTC. This translates into CASSEAVRTGVEQYF.